This TCR beta chain was retrieved from a study of shared clonotypes between healthy human individuals. Data came from immunoSEQ multiplex PCR; TCRdb stores just in-frame clones and leaves some out. The table lists hundreds of thousands of clones, around 76% of them singletons, with approximately 12% in the top ten. The origin of this receptor is a woman in her 40s in good health. Some clones in this sample may be carry-over from other donors' samples. Material: PBMCs.

CDR3 in amino acids: CASSPTIDGNTEAFF. CDR3 nucleotides: TGTGCCAGCAGCCCTACTATTGACGGAAACACTGAAGCTTTCTTT. This chain uses TRBV28 with TRBJ1-1; D uncertain. This CDR3 region has 15 residues. The germline V gene has CDR1 MDHEN and CDR2 SYDVKM. V lost 6 bases and J 2 bases, leaving 16 bases between the germline ends.